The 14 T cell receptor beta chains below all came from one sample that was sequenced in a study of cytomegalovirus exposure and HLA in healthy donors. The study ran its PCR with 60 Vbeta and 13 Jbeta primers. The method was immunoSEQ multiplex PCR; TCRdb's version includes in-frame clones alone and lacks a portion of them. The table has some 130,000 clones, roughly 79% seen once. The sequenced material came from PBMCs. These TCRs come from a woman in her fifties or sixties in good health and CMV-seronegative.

CDR3 nucleotides: TGTGCCAGCAGCAAAGGTCGGCGACCAGTACAGGGCTTCTACACCTTC. Encoded protein: CASSKGRRPVQGFYTF. This rearrangement joins TRBV21-1 to TRBJ1-2; the table names TRBD1, a call not compared with the DNA. TRBV21-1 is a listed pseudogene. The CDR3 has 16 residues.

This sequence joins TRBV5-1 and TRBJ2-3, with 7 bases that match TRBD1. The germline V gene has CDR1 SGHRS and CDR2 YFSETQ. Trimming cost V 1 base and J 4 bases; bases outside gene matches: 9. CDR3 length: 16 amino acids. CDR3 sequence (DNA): TGCGCCAGCAGCTTGTTACAGGGGAGTTTTTCAGATACGCAGTATTTT. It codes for CASSLLQGSFSDTQYF.

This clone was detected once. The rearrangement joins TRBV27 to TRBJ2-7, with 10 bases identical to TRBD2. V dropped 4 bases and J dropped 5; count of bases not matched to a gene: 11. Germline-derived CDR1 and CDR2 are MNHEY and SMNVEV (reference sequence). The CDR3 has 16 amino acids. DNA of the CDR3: TGTGCCAGCAGTTCCTATTCGAGCGGGAGGGCCGACGAGCAGTACTTC. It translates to CASSSYSSGRADEQYF.

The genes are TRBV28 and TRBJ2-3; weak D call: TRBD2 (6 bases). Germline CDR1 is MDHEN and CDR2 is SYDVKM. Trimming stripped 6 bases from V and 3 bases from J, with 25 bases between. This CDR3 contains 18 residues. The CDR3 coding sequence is TGTGCCAGCAGGACTTATGGCCAGGCGGCTAGCGTAACAGATACGCAGTATTTT. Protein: CASRTYGQAASVTDTQYF.

The CDR3 sequence is CAWGDSNYGYTF. The CDR3 DNA reads as TGTGCCTGGGGGGACAGCAACTATGGCTACACCTTC. The chain has TRBV30 and TRBJ1-2; 7 bases fit TRBD1. The CDR3 is 12 residues long. Germline assignment: CDR1 GTSNPN and CDR2 SVGIG (reference sequence). J was trimmed by 2 bases and V by 5 bases; bases with no gene match: 2.

CDR3 region: CASRSGQGQDSAFF. The CDR3 coding sequence is TGTGCCAGCAGGTCGGGACAGGGGCAAGACTCAGCTTTCTTT. The chain employs TRBV7-3 and TRBJ1-1; 10 nucleotides align to TRBD1. Trimming cost V 6 bases and J 10 bases; bases outside gene matches: 11. The CDR3 loop spans 14 amino acids. Germline CDR1 reads SGHTA; CDR2 reads FQGTGA.

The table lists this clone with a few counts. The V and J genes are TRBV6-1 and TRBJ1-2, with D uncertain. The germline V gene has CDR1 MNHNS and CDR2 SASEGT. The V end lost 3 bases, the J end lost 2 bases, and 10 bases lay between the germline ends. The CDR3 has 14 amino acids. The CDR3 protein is CASSDGMRNYGYTF. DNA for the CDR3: TGTGCCAGCAGTGACGGGATGAGAAACTATGGCTACACCTTC.

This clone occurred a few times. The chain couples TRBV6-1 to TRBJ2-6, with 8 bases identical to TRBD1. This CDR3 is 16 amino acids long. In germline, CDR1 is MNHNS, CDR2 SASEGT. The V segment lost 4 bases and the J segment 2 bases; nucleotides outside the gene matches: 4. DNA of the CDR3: TGTGCCAGCAGTGCTACAGGGGGAACTGGGGCCAACGTCCTGACTTTC. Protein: CASSATGGTGANVLTF.

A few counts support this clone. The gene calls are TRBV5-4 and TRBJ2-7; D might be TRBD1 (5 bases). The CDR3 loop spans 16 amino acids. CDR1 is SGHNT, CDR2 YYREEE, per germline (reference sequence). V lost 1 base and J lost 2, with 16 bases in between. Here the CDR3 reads CASSLIGASPAYEQYF. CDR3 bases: TGTGCCAGCAGCTTGATTGGGGCGTCCCCAGCCTACGAGCAGTACTTC.

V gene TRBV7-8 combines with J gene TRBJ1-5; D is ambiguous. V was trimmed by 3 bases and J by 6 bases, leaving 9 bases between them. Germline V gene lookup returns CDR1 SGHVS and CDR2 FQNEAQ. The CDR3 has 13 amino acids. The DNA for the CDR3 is TGTGCCAGCAGCTTGCAGGCCCGTCAGCCCCAGCATTTT. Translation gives CASSLQARQPQHF. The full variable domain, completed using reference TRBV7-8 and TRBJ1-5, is GAGVSQSPRYKVAKRGQDVALRCDPISGHVSLFWYQQALGQGPEFLTYFQNEAQLDKSGLPSDRFFAERPEGSVSTLKIQRTQQEDSAVYLCASSLQARQPQHFGDGTRLSIL.

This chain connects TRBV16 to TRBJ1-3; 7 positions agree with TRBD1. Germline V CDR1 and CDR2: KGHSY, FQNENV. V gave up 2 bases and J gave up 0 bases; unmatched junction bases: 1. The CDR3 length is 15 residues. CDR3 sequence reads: CASSQQGVSGNTIYF. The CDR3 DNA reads TGTGCCAGCAGCCAACAGGGGGTCTCTGGAAACACCATATATTTT.

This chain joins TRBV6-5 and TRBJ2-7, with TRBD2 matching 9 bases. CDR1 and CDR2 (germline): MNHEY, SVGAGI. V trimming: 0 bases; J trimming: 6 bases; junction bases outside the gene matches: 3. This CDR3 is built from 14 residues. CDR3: CASSYSRGRGEQYV. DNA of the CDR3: TGTGCCAGCAGTTACTCTCGCGGGAGGGGCGAGCAGTACGTC.

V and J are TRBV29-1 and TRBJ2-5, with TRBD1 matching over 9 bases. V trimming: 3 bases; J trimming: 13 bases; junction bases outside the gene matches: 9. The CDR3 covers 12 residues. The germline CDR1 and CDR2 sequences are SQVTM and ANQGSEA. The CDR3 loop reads CSVDHRQGGPYF. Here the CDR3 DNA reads TGCAGCGTTGATCACCGACAGGGGGGTCCGTACTTC.

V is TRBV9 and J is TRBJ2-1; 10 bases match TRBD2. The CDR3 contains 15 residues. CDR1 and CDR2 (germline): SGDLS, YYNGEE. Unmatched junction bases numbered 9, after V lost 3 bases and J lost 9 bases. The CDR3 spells CASSAASGSNGEQFF. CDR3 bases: TGTGCCAGCAGCGCCGCTAGCGGGAGCAACGGTGAGCAGTTCTTC.